These 9 T cell receptor beta chains were all obtained from the same sample, sequenced in a study of response to subunit inactivated influenza vaccine (dated by TCRdb to between 2017 and 2018). Preparation of the library involved RT-PCR. The data were produced on an Illumina HiSeq 2500. TCRdb's own reprocessing of the public reads used fastp at Q25 and MiXCR and kept productive beta chains. Under each unique CDR3 protein, matching rows form one entry showing the most common genes and DNA. The sample has roughly 540,000 distinct CDR3 sequences on record, roughly 25% of them singletons. The top ten hold roughly 2.8% of the sample. This sample also appeared in a second study, on T cells expressing NK-cell markers. In that second paper, the authors write: TCR beta cDNA libraries were prepared using 5'RACE template switching, which introduced a universal primer site and unique molecular identifiers.

Sequenced here: CD4+ T cells sorted from PBMCs, sampled 11 to 12 days after vaccination. These TCRs come from a man between 45 and 60 years old who received an inactivated influenza vaccine. Donor details come from another sample of the same person, matched by shared clones.

This clonotype was observed a handful of times. The chain has TRBV7-8 and TRBJ1-1; 8 bases are a match to TRBD1. V lost 1 base to trimming and J lost 5 bases; unmatched junction nucleotides: 6. CDR3 size: 15 residues. CDR1 and CDR2 from the germline V gene are SGHVS and FQNEAQ. CDR3 sequence: CASSLVEQGVTEAFF. In DNA form, the CDR3 reads TGTGCCAGCAGCTTAGTTGAACAGGGGGTTACTGAAGCTTTCTTT. The full variable domain, in which reference TRBV7-8 and TRBJ1-1 provide the parts outside the CDR3, is GAGVSQSPRYKVAKRGQDVALRCDPISGHVSLFWYQQALGQGPEFLTYFQNEAQLDKSGLPSDRFFAERPEGSVSTLKIQRTQQEDSAVYLCASSLVEQGVTEAFFGQGTRLTVV.

The V gene is TRBV6-1, the J gene TRBJ2-3, with 8 bases fitting TRBD1. The junction had 14 bases not matched to a gene; V was cut back by 5 bases and J by 4 bases. The CDR3 consists of 17 residues. The V gene's germline CDR1 is MNHNS and CDR2 SASEGT. The chain's CDR3 is CASSPARDRRYSDTQYF. CDR3 DNA: TGTGCCAGCAGTCCGGCTCGGGACAGGCGTTATTCAGATACGCAGTATTTT.

The chain carries TRBV5-1 and TRBJ2-7; 10 nucleotides align to TRBD1. Germline loops: CDR1 SGHRS, CDR2 YFSETQ. The CDR3 totals 17 residues. Losses at the gene ends were 0 bases for V and 0 bases for J; bases not matched to a gene: 6. The CDR3 coding sequence is TGCGCCAGCAGCTTGGGACCGGGACAGGGGAACTCCTACGAGCAGTACTTC. Its protein product is CASSLGPGQGNSYEQYF.

The chain carries TRBV4-2 and TRBJ2-7, with 12 bases fitting TRBD2. The CDR3 runs 15 residues. Per the germline V gene, CDR1 is LGHNA and CDR2 is YNFKEQ. After removal of 5 bases from V and 3 bases from J, the junction contained 5 bases not matched to a gene. The DNA for the CDR3 is TGTGCCAGCAGCGCTAGCGGGAGGGGTATCTACGAGCAGTACTTC. Translated, it gives CASSASGRGIYEQYF.

The sample holds a few counts of this clonotype. The chain combines TRBV2 with TRBJ2-1; 10 bases agree with TRBD2. The CDR3 covers 14 residues. V gave up 3 bases and J gave up 7 bases; unmatched junction bases: 3. Germline values: CDR1 SNHLY, CDR2 FYNNEI. The CDR3 sequence is CASSEPSGRNEQFF. The CDR3 nucleotides read TGTGCCAGCAGTGAGCCTAGCGGGAGAAATGAGCAGTTCTTC.

J is TRBJ1-6 and V is TRBV2, with D hard to call. This CDR3 comprises 13 residues. CDR1 and CDR2 from the germline V gene are SNHLY and FYNNEI. The V end was cut by 7 bases, the J end by 6 bases, with 10 bases between. The CDR3 protein is CASTVDVNSPLHF. CDR3 nucleotide sequence: TGTGCCAGCACCGTGGACGTTAATTCACCCCTCCACTTT.

The chain employs TRBV6-2 or TRBV6-3 and TRBJ2-7; D possibly corresponds to TRBD1 (6 bases). CDR1 and CDR2 (germline): MNHEY, SVGEGT. V was shortened by 7 bases and J by 5 bases, with 15 bases between the two germline ends. This CDR3 has 13 amino acids. For the CDR3, the DNA is TGTGCCAGCAAGGTAAACAGGGCAAACGAGCAGTACTTC. Translating gives CASKVNRANEQYF.

This clonotype was recorded a few times. The chain is built from TRBV5-1 and TRBJ2-3; the D is unclear. Trimming removed 1 base from V and 1 base from J, with 10 bases in between. CDR1 SGHRS and CDR2 YFSETQ come from the germline V gene. CDR3 length equals 15 residues. The CDR3 DNA reads TGCGCCAGCAGCTTGCGTCTTTCGGGCACAGATACGCAGTATTTT. It specifies CASSLRLSGTDTQYF. The full variable domain, completed using reference TRBV5-1 and TRBJ2-3, is KAGVTQTPRYLIKTRGQQVTLSCSPISGHRSVSWYQQTPGQGLQFLFEYFSETQRNKGNFPGRFSGRQFSNSRSEMNVSTLELGDSALYLCASSLRLSGTDTQYFGPGTRLTVL.

This clonotype has only one observation. This chain links TRBV2 with TRBJ2-5; 8 bases map to TRBD1. The germline V gene has CDR1 SNHLY and CDR2 FYNNEI. The CDR3 runs to 13 residues. V dropped 8 bases and J dropped 6; count of bases not matched to a gene: 8. CDR3 sequence (DNA): TGTGCCAGCGGCACAGGGGACAGGAAGACCCAGTACTTC. Protein: CASGTGDRKTQYF.